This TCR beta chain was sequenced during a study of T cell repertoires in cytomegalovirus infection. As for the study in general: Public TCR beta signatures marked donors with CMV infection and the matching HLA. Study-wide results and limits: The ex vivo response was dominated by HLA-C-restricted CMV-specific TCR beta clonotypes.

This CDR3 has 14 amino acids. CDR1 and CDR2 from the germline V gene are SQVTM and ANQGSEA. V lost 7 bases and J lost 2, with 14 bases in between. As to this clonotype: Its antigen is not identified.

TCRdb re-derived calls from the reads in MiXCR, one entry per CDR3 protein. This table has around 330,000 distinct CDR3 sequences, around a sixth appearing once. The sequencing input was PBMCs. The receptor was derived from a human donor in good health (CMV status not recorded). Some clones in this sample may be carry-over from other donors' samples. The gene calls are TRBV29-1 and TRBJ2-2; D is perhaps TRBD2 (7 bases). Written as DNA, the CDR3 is TGCAGCGCAGCGGGACATCTTAACACCGGGGAGCTGTTTTTT. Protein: CSAAGHLNTGELFF.